Presented here are 26 T cell receptor beta chains from one specimen sequenced in a study of cytomegalovirus exposure and HLA in healthy donors. PCR amplification relied on 60 Vbeta primers (plus 13 Jbeta primers). Assay: immunoSEQ multiplex PCR; the TCRdb copy retains only in-frame clones and omits some. Of roughly 100,000 clones detected, roughly 79% appear once; the ten largest clones hold under 1.5%. The sequencing input was PBMCs. These receptors were collected from a man aged 35-49 years in good health and CMV-seronegative.

This clone was counted a few times. The V gene is TRBV19, the J gene TRBJ2-7, with D unresolved. Germline V CDR1 and CDR2: LNHDA, SQIVND (reference sequence). CDR3 length: 14 amino acids. The V end was cut by 5 bases, the J end by 1 base, with 12 bases between. In DNA, the CDR3 is TGTGCCAGTAGTGCCCCGACACAATCCTACGAGCAGTACTTC. Encoded protein: CASSAPTQSYEQYF.

The CDR3 nucleotides are TGTGCCAGCAGCAAGCCTATAGACAGTTACGAGCAGTACTTC. Translating it yields CASSKPIDSYEQYF. The chain uses TRBV21-1 and TRBJ2-7; the D segment call TRBD1 is taken from the table without a DNA check. TRBV21-1 is labeled a pseudogene. CDR3 length: 14 amino acids.

The chain links TRBV9 to TRBJ1-1, with no clear D. Trimming pared 0 bases from V and 4 bases from J, leaving 13 bases between. CDR3 size: 15 residues. From germline, CDR1 is SGDLS and CDR2 YYNGEE. This chain's CDR3 is CASSVGTGGSTEAFF. CDR3 DNA: TGTGCCAGCAGCGTAGGTACCGGAGGGAGCACTGAAGCTTTCTTT.

The genes are TRBV21-1 and TRBJ2-3; TRBD1 reflects the table's D call only, with no check against the DNA. TRBV21-1 corresponds to a pseudogene. The CDR3 covers 17 residues. CDR3: CASSKGGQGYVTDTQYF. The DNA for the CDR3 is TGTGCCAGCAGCAAAGGCGGGCAGGGGTACGTCACAGATACGCAGTATTTT.

The J gene is TRBJ2-5, the V gene TRBV7-9, with 9 bases aligning to TRBD1. CDR1 and CDR2 (germline): SEHNR, FQNEAQ (reference sequence). CDR3 length equals 14 residues. Trimming took 3 bases from V and 7 from J; bases not matched to a gene: 6. CDR3 nucleotide sequence: TGTGCCAGCAGCTTGGACAGGGGTTTTGGGACCCAGTACTTC. Translation: CASSLDRGFGTQYF.

In its sample, this clone was seen once. The chain employs TRBV4-2 and TRBJ1-3; 7 bases match TRBD1. The germline V gene has CDR1 LGHNA and CDR2 YNFKEQ. Trimming took 3 bases from V and 0 from J; bases not matched to a gene: 8. The CDR3 consists of 17 residues. The CDR3: CASSQWTGPNSGNTIYF. The CDR3 DNA sequence: TGTGCCAGCAGCCAGTGGACAGGCCCTAACTCTGGAAACACCATATATTTT.

V is TRBV2 and J is TRBJ2-7, with 12 nucleotides matching TRBD2. The CDR3 is 15 residues long. Per the germline V gene, CDR1 is SNHLY and CDR2 is FYNNEI. V trimming: 1 base; J trimming: 3 bases; junction bases outside the gene matches: 1. This chain's CDR3 is CASSEGTSGVYEQYF. CDR3 sequence (DNA): TGTGCCAGCAGTGAAGGGACTAGCGGGGTCTACGAGCAGTACTTC.

V and J are TRBV28 and TRBJ1-2; D uncertain. Germline CDR1 and CDR2: MDHEN and SYDVKM. The ends were cut back, 5 bases at V and 8 bases at J, with 15 bases in the middle. This CDR3 has 13 residues. In DNA form, the CDR3 reads TGTGCCAGCAGTCCGGCGCAGCCCGGGGGCTACACCTTC. Protein sequence: CASSPAQPGGYTF.

V is TRBV2 and J is TRBJ2-7, with D tentatively TRBD2 (6 bases). V lost 10 bases and J lost 7, with 29 bases in between. The CDR3 is 16 amino acids. Germline V gene lookup returns CDR1 SNHLY and CDR2 FYNNEI. The CDR3 reads CANSYPSGTPAGEQYF. The CDR3 DNA follows: TGTGCCAACTCCTACCCTTCCGGGACTCCCGCTGGGGAGCAGTACTTC.

This chain connects TRBV5-1 to TRBJ2-5; 11 nucleotides line up with TRBD2. Germline-derived CDR1 and CDR2 are SGHRS and YFSETQ. The trim removed 2 bases at V and 1 base at J, leaving 10 bases unmatched. The CDR3 contains 18 residues. The CDR3 loop is CASSLQVLAGGIQETQYF. The CDR3 region has the DNA TGCGCCAGCAGCTTACAGGTTTTAGCGGGGGGGATCCAAGAGACCCAGTACTTC.

This chain connects TRBV4-1 to TRBJ2-7; 7 nucleotides agree with TRBD1. The CDR3 runs 17 residues. V lost 5 bases, J lost 0 bases, and 13 bases stayed unmatched. Germline lookup yields CDR1 MGHRA and CDR2 YSYEKL. CDR3 loop: CASSFRPPGQSSYEQYF. CDR3 in DNA: TGCGCCAGCAGCTTTCGGCCTCCGGGACAGAGCTCCTACGAGCAGTACTTC.

The rearrangement links TRBV11-2 to TRBJ2-1; TRBD2 matches at 13 bases. The CDR3 has 15 amino acids. The germline V gene encodes CDR1 SGHAT and CDR2 FQNNGV. Trimming at V came to 3 bases and at J to 6 bases, leaving 2 bases not matched to a gene. CDR3 sequence reads: CASSLGLAGPNEQFF. The CDR3 bases are TGTGCCAGCAGCTTGGGACTAGCGGGACCCAATGAGCAGTTCTTC.

This chain links TRBV6-5 with TRBJ2-5; TRBD2 is a possible D gene (6 bases). The CDR3 spans 14 residues. With 2 bases removed from V and 4 bases from J, the gap between germline ends came to 11 bases. CDR1 and CDR2 from the germline V gene are MNHEY and SVGAGI. The CDR3 DNA reads as TGTGCCAGCAGTTACGAGGGAGGAATAGAGACCCAGTACTTC. This encodes CASSYEGGIETQYF.

Points on this clone: At one end the junction does not follow the germline gene, possibly because of a read error. V gene TRBV7-2 combines with J gene TRBJ2-2, with 8 bases identical to TRBD1. Germline V gives CDR1 SGHTA, CDR2 FQGNSA. This CDR3 contains 16 residues. In DNA, the CDR3 is TGTGCCAGCAGCCTAGCCGGGACAGGGAACACCGGGGAGCTGTTTTTT. Amino acids: CASSLAGTGNTGELFF.

The chain carries TRBV19 and TRBJ2-1; 14 positions agree with TRBD2. Looked up from germline, CDR1 is LNHDA and CDR2 is SQIVND (reference sequence). This CDR3 comprises 18 residues. The V and J ends lost 5 bases and 0 bases, in that order; junction bases with no gene match: 6. Written as DNA, the CDR3 is TGTGCCAGTAGTGCCGGGACTAGCGGGGGCGGCTCCTACAATGAGCAGTTCTTC. This encodes CASSAGTSGGGSYNEQFF.

The chain carries TRBV27 and TRBJ2-1, with D perhaps matching TRBD2 (7 bases). V lost 5 bases to trimming and J lost 4 bases, with 18 bases between them. The CDR3 extends over 16 amino acids. CDR1 and CDR2 (germline): MNHEY, SMNVEV (reference sequence). The CDR3 nucleotides are TGTGCCAGCAGTACAATGTTGGGGGGGCCTTACAATGAGCAGTTCTTC. This codes for CASSTMLGGPYNEQFF.

The gene calls are TRBV14 and TRBJ1-5; D is unresolved. The CDR3 has 14 amino acids. Between the trimmed V and J ends, which lost 1 base and 6 bases, there was a span of 10 bases. From germline, CDR1 is SGHDN and CDR2 FVKESK. CDR3 sequence reads: CASSQGEGLQPQHF. CDR3 DNA sequence: TGTGCCAGCAGCCAAGGCGAGGGTCTTCAGCCCCAGCATTTT.

The chain uses TRBV2 and TRBJ2-7, with D perhaps matching TRBD2 (5 bases). This CDR3 contains 14 residues. V gave up 8 bases and J gave up 0 bases, with 14 bases separating them. From germline, CDR1 is SNHLY and CDR2 FYNNEI. This chain's CDR3 is CASLLSGNSYEQYF. The CDR3 DNA follows: TGTGCCAGCCTACTGAGCGGAAACTCCTACGAGCAGTACTTC.

J is TRBJ2-1 and V is TRBV11-3; 12 bases map to TRBD2. This CDR3 spans 16 amino acids. The germline V gene has CDR1 SGHNT and CDR2 YENEEA. V shed 4 bases and J 4 bases; nucleotides not matched to a gene: 5. DNA for the CDR3: TGTGCCAGCAGCTCGTCTAGCGGGGGGGTGTACAATGAGCAGTTCTTC. Translating gives CASSSSSGGVYNEQFF.

The CDR3 protein is CASTPTVSSYEQYF. The CDR3 DNA sequence: TGTGCCAGTACCCCGACAGTGAGCTCCTACGAGCAGTACTTC. The chain combines TRBV19 with TRBJ2-7, with a possible D match to TRBD1 (5 bases). With 7 bases removed from V and 0 bases from J, the gap between germline ends came to 13 bases. Germline V gene lookup returns CDR1 LNHDA and CDR2 SQIVND (reference sequence). The CDR3 has 14 amino acids.

As regards this clone: This sequence is one base from a far larger clone and is likely a read error. DNA for the CDR3: TGTGCCAGCAGCTTAACAACAGGGACTGAAGCTTTCTTT. It specifies CASSLTTGTEAFF. The chain carries TRBV7-3 and TRBJ1-1; possible D gene TRBD1, 6 bases. The CDR3 totals 13 residues. V was trimmed by 0 bases and J by 5 bases, leaving 7 bases between them. Germline CDR1 is SGHTA and CDR2 is FQGTGA.

The chain is built from TRBV5-1 and TRBJ2-7; 7 positions match TRBD1. The germline V gene encodes CDR1 SGHRS and CDR2 YFSETQ. The CDR3 length is 14 residues. V lost 3 bases to trimming and J lost 2 bases; unmatched junction nucleotides: 5. The CDR3 DNA follows: TGCGCCAGCAGCTCCCAGCAGGGGGCCTACGAGCAGTACTTC. Translating it yields CASSSQQGAYEQYF.

This clone was observed once. The DNA of the CDR3 is TGTGCCAGCAGTTCAGCCGGGACAGGGTCTCAGCCCCAGCATTTT. It is translated as CASSSAGTGSQPQHF. The J gene is TRBJ1-5, the V gene TRBV27; 9 bases fit TRBD1. There are 15 residues in the CDR3. The V segment lost 4 bases and the J segment 6 bases; nucleotides outside the gene matches: 7. CDR1 and CDR2 (germline): MNHEY, SMNVEV (reference sequence).

This clone was recorded only once. V gene TRBV6-5 combines with J gene TRBJ2-7, with D tentatively TRBD1 (5 bases). Germline values: CDR1 MNHEY, CDR2 SVGAGI. CDR3 length: 15 residues. V dropped 6 bases and J dropped 3 bases, with 18 bases sitting between them. CDR3 loop: CASRQENRPNYEQYF. CDR3 in DNA: TGTGCCAGCAGGCAAGAGAACAGGCCCAACTACGAGCAGTACTTC.

The chain employs TRBV29-1 and TRBJ2-1; 10 bases agree with TRBD2. Trimming cost V 4 bases and J 1 base; bases outside gene matches: 4. The length of the CDR3 is 15 residues. Per germline, CDR1 SQVTM and CDR2 ANQGSEA. CDR3 nucleotides: TGCAGCGTTGCCCAACTAGCGGGGTCCTACAATGAGCAGTTCTTC. It is translated as CSVAQLAGSYNEQFF.

CDR3 sequence reads: CASRWAQAYEQYF. The CDR3 DNA reads as TGTGCCAGCCGTTGGGCACAAGCCTACGAGCAGTACTTC. The V call is TRBV11-3, the J call TRBJ2-7; D is undetermined. With 8 bases removed from V and 2 bases from J, the gap between germline ends came to 13 bases. Germline-derived CDR1 and CDR2 are SGHNT and YENEEA. There are 13 residues in the CDR3. Full variable domain (remainder filled in from reference TRBV11-3 and TRBJ2-7): EAGVVQSPRYKIIEKKQPVAFWCNPISGHNTLYWYLQNLGQGPELLIRYENEEAVDDSQLPKDRFSAERLKGVDSTLKIQPAELGDSAVYLCASRWAQAYEQYFGPGTRLTVT.